Shown below are 27 T cell receptor beta chains from a single sample sequenced in a study of blood T cell repertoires in COVID-19 (dated by TCRdb to 2018 to 2021). Library method: the immunoSEQ multiplex PCR assay. TCRdb obtained this table from immuneACCESS and retained in-frame rearrangements with V and J assigned. These tables miss some clones; where compared with another copy, unresolved V genes account for less than half of the shortfall, and the remainder is unexplained. This sample holds some 450,000 clones; roughly 90% were observed only once. The ten largest make up 0.8% to 0.85% of the sample. Sequencing input: peripheral blood. These receptor sequences come from a man younger than 35 with COVID-19, enrolled during active disease.

The chain joins TRBV18 to TRBJ1-4; D is uncertain. With 2 bases removed from V and 0 bases from J, the gap between germline ends came to 25 bases. CDR3 length equals 21 residues. Germline lookup yields CDR1 KGHSH and CDR2 LQKENI. Written as DNA, the CDR3 is TGTGCCAGCTCACCATTCTCCATTCTTAAAGGGAGCAATCCAACTAATGAAAAACTGTTTTTT. It codes for CASSPFSILKGSNPTNEKLFF.

The chain combines TRBV19 with TRBJ1-5; TRBD1 agrees at 9 bases. After removal of 5 bases from V and 7 bases from J, the junction contained 9 bases not matched to a gene. From germline, CDR1 is LNHDA and CDR2 SQIVND (reference sequence). The CDR3 extends over 15 amino acids. The CDR3 sequence is CASSVGTGLGQPQHF. The CDR3, as DNA: TGTGCCAGTAGTGTTGGGACAGGGTTAGGGCAGCCCCAGCATTTT.

The V and J genes are TRBV21-1 and TRBJ1-1. TRBV21-1 is tagged as a pseudogene. CDR3 length: 12 residues. The CDR3 nucleotides read TGTGCCAGCAGCAAAGGGAGGGGGGGAGCTTTCTTT. This encodes CASSKGRGGAFF.

The chain combines TRBV5-1 with TRBJ2-2; the D gene is possibly TRBD2 (5 bases). Germline CDR1 SGHRS, CDR2 YFSETQ. This CDR3 has 16 residues. V shed 0 bases and J shed 2 bases, with 11 bases lying between them. CDR3 DNA: TGCGCCAGCAGCTTGGCCGCTAGCTCAAACACCGGGGAGCTGTTTTTT. Protein product: CASSLAASSNTGELFF.

The CDR3, as DNA: TGTGCCAGCAGCCAAGATCTACGTTCCGATACGCAGTATTTT. Amino acid sequence: CASSQDLRSDTQYF. The V gene is TRBV3-1 (or the pseudogene TRBV3-2), the J gene TRBJ2-3; no clear D. The V end lost 0 bases, the J end lost 6 bases, and 10 bases lay between the germline ends. The CDR3 has 14 residues. Germline V gives CDR1 LGHDT, CDR2 YNNKEL (reference sequence).

There are a few counts of this clone. The genes are TRBV5-1 and TRBJ2-1; 10 bases are shared with TRBD2. This CDR3 has 15 residues. V dropped 5 bases and J dropped 3; count of bases not matched to a gene: 5. CDR1 is SGHRS, CDR2 YFSETQ, per germline. CDR3 in amino acids: CASRSTSGNYNEQFF. The CDR3 DNA follows: TGCGCCAGCAGGAGTACTAGCGGGAACTACAATGAGCAGTTCTTC.

This sequence joins TRBV5-6 and TRBJ2-5; 7 bases fit TRBD2. The CDR3 extends over 15 amino acids. The germline V gene has CDR1 SGHDT and CDR2 YYEEEE. Germline trimming cut 4 bases from V and 4 bases from J; bases unmatched to any gene: 10. The CDR3 nucleotides are TGTGCCAGCAGCCCTCGCGGAGGGAGGGGAGAGACCCAGTACTTC. It translates to CASSPRGGRGETQYF.

The chain has TRBV5-1 and TRBJ2-5, with 7 bases lining up with TRBD1. V lost 8 bases to trimming and J lost 3 bases; unmatched junction nucleotides: 10. Germline V gene sequence: CDR1 SGHRS, CDR2 YFSETQ. CDR3 length: 14 residues. DNA for the CDR3: TGCGCCAGGGCTTTAGGGGGCCCTAAAGAGACCCAGTACTTC. This translates into CARALGGPKETQYF.

On this clone: The sample carries other DNA sequences with the same CDR3. This rearrangement joins TRBV18 to TRBJ2-2; D unclear. V was shortened by 0 bases and J by 5 bases, with 7 bases between the two germline ends. The CDR3 loop spans 14 amino acids. The germline V gene encodes CDR1 KGHSH and CDR2 LQKENI. DNA for the CDR3: TGTGCCAGCTCACCACCGTCTGTAACCGGGGAGCTGTTTTTT. Residues: CASSPPSVTGELFF. The variable domain in full, completed from reference TRBV18 and TRBJ2-2, reads NAGVMQNPRHLVRRRGQEARLRCSPMKGHSHVYWYRQLPEEGLKFMVYLQKENIIDESGMPKERFSAEFPKEGPSILRIQQVVRGDSAAYFCASSPPSVTGELFFGEGSRLTVL.

This chain joins TRBV14 and TRBJ1-1; weak D call: TRBD1 (5 bases). Germline V CDR1 and CDR2: SGHDN, FVKESK. The CDR3 sequence is 13 residues long. V was pared by 4 bases and J by 1 base, with 7 bases between. CDR3 loop: CASSLQENTEAFF. DNA of the CDR3: TGTGCCAGCAGCCTACAGGAGAACACTGAAGCTTTCTTT.

In its sample, this clone was seen once. The CDR3 sequence is CASKDRNSPLHF. In DNA form, the CDR3 reads TGTGCCAGCAAAGACAGAAATTCACCCCTCCACTTT. The chain couples TRBV25-1 to TRBJ1-6; D might be TRBD1 (5 bases). The V end was cut by 7 bases, the J end by 7 bases, with 8 bases between. CDR3 length: 12 residues. Per germline, CDR1 MGHDK and CDR2 SYGVNS. Full variable domain (remainder filled in from reference TRBV25-1 and TRBJ1-6): EADIYQTPRYLVIGTGKKITLECSQTMGHDKMYWYQQDPGMELHLIHYSYGVNSTEKGDLSSESTVSRIRTEHFPLTLESARPSHTSQYLCASKDRNSPLHFGNGTRLTVT.

The CDR3 region has the DNA TGTGCCAGCAGCCCCCAGGGGCGAGGTAATGAAAAACTGTTTTTT. Encoded protein: CASSPQGRGNEKLFF. The chain carries TRBV5-5 and TRBJ1-4; D might be TRBD1 (6 bases). The CDR3 spans 15 residues. Trimming took off 4 bases at V and 4 bases at J, with 14 bases between the two ends. CDR1 and CDR2 from the germline V gene are SGHKS and YYEKEE (reference sequence). Using reference TRBV5-5 and TRBJ1-4 for the parts outside the CDR3, the full variable domain is DAGVTQSPTHLIKTRGQQVTLRCSPISGHKSVSWYQQVLGQGPQFIFQYYEKEERGRGNFPDRFSARQFPNYSSELNVNALLLGDSALYLCASSPQGRGNEKLFFGSGTQLSVL.

This clone was recorded only once. The CDR3 region is CASSWGGRGNEKLFF. The CDR3 DNA is TGCGCCAGCAGCTGGGGGGGCCGTGGGAATGAAAAACTGTTTTTT. The gene calls are TRBV5-1 and TRBJ1-4, with a possible D match to TRBD1 (6 bases). The CDR3 has 15 residues. Germline CDR1 reads SGHRS; CDR2 reads YFSETQ. The V end was cut by 3 bases, the J end by 5 bases, with 14 bases between.

The CDR3 here is CASSSLGTTKNNEQFF. Here the CDR3 DNA reads TGTGCCAGCAGTTCGCTAGGGACTACAAAAAACAATGAGCAGTTCTTC. The chain is built from TRBV27 and TRBJ2-1, with 7 bases lining up with TRBD2. The germline gives CDR1 MNHEY, CDR2 SMNVEV (reference sequence). The J segment lost 5 bases and the V segment lost 4 bases, leaving 11 bases of the junction unmatched. This CDR3 spans 16 amino acids.

The V call is TRBV13, the J call TRBJ1-1; D perhaps matches TRBD1 (5 bases). Trimming took 8 bases from V and 1 from J, leaving 8 bases between them. The CDR3 has 12 residues. Germline V gives CDR1 PRHDT, CDR2 FYEKMQ (reference sequence). The CDR3 loop is CASETGNTEAFF. The CDR3 DNA reads TGTGCCAGCGAAACAGGGAACACTGAAGCTTTCTTT.

J is TRBJ2-7 and V is TRBV5-5; TRBD1 agrees at 9 bases. Germline CDR1 SGHKS, CDR2 YYEKEE (reference sequence). The CDR3 consists of 14 residues. The J segment lost 2 bases and the V segment lost 0 bases, leaving 0 bases of the junction unmatched. The CDR3 DNA reads TGTGCCAGCAGCTTGGGGACAGGGGCCTACGAGCAGTACTTC. This encodes CASSLGTGAYEQYF. The full variable domain, rest sourced from reference TRBV5-5 and TRBJ2-7, is DAGVTQSPTHLIKTRGQQVTLRCSPISGHKSVSWYQQVLGQGPQFIFQYYEKEERGRGNFPDRFSARQFPNYSSELNVNALLLGDSALYLCASSLGTGAYEQYFGPGTRLTVT.

The genes are TRBV15 and TRBJ1-2; D remains ambiguous. V was cut by 6 bases and J by 8 bases, with 10 bases left in between. The V gene's germline CDR1 is LNHNV and CDR2 YYDKDF (reference sequence). The CDR3 consists of 11 residues. The CDR3, as DNA: TGTGCCACCAGGGGCTTCAGGGGCTACACCTTC. Its protein product is CATRGFRGYTF.

Written as DNA, the CDR3 is TGTGCCAGCAGTGATCTTCAGGGGGTCGGGGAGCTGTTTTTT. Translating it yields CASSDLQGVGELFF. The rearrangement uses TRBV2 and TRBJ2-2; 7 bases align to TRBD1. From germline, CDR1 is SNHLY and CDR2 FYNNEI. The length of the CDR3 is 14 residues. The junction had 5 bases not matched to a gene; V was cut back by 3 bases and J by 7 bases. The full variable domain, with the rest looked up from reference TRBV2 and TRBJ2-2, is EPEVTQTPSHQVTQMGQEVILRCVPISNHLYFYWYRQILGQKVEFLVSFYNNEISEKSEIFDDQFSVERPDGSNFTLKIRSTKLEDSAMYFCASSDLQGVGELFFGEGSRLTVL.

V usage is TRBV7-8 and J usage is TRBJ2-2, with 9 bases matching TRBD1. Unmatched junction bases numbered 3, after V lost 4 bases and J lost 6 bases. CDR1 SGHVS and CDR2 FQNEAQ come from the germline V gene. The CDR3 extends over 14 amino acids. CDR3 DNA: TGTGCCAGCAGCTGGGACAGGGCGGCCGGGGAGCTGTTTTTT. Encoded protein: CASSWDRAAGELFF.

The chain uses TRBV11-3 and TRBJ2-1, with D perhaps matching TRBD1 (5 bases). CDR1 and CDR2 from the germline V gene are SGHNT and YENEEA. The length of the CDR3 is 16 residues. Trimming stripped 5 bases from V and 1 base from J, with 15 bases between. The CDR3 protein is CASSPLTAISYNEQFF. The DNA of the CDR3 is TGTGCCAGCAGCCCCTTGACAGCTATTTCCTACAATGAGCAGTTCTTC.

V is TRBV5-5 and J is TRBJ1-1, with D tentatively TRBD1 (5 bases). Per germline, CDR1 SGHKS and CDR2 YYEKEE (reference sequence). This CDR3 region has 16 residues. Trimming shortened V by 1 base and J by 1 base, and 14 bases separated the two germline ends. The CDR3 is CASSLLLGAPNTEAFF. In DNA form, the CDR3 reads TGTGCCAGCAGCTTGTTATTAGGGGCGCCGAACACTGAAGCTTTCTTT. Full variable domain (remainder filled in from reference TRBV5-5 and TRBJ1-1): DAGVTQSPTHLIKTRGQQVTLRCSPISGHKSVSWYQQVLGQGPQFIFQYYEKEERGRGNFPDRFSARQFPNYSSELNVNALLLGDSALYLCASSLLLGAPNTEAFFGQGTRLTVV.

This clone was picked up one time. The V gene is TRBV30, the J gene TRBJ2-2, with 10 bases lining up with TRBD2. This CDR3 region has 15 residues. The V segment lost 7 bases and the J segment 5 bases; nucleotides outside the gene matches: 10. Germline V gene data show CDR1 as GTSNPN and CDR2 as SVGIG (reference sequence). CDR3 DNA sequence: TGTGCCTCTCTAACCGGACTAGCGGTGACCGGGGAGCTGTTTTTT. This translates into CASLTGLAVTGELFF.

The rearrangement joins TRBV6-6 to TRBJ1-1; 7 bases line up with TRBD1. The ends lost 6 bases at V and 1 base at J; junction bases unmatched: 8. The CDR3 spans 15 residues. CDR1 and CDR2 from the germline V gene are MNHNY and SVGAGI (reference sequence). In DNA, the CDR3 is TGTGCCAGCAGAGAGACCGGGACAGCGAACACTGAAGCTTTCTTT. Translated, it gives CASRETGTANTEAFF.

CDR3 sequence: CAISGTGATSYNEQFF. The CDR3 DNA reads TGTGCCATCAGTGGGACAGGGGCGACTTCCTACAATGAGCAGTTCTTC. The gene calls are TRBV10-3 and TRBJ2-1, with TRBD1 matching 9 bases. With V trimmed by 4 bases and J by 1 base, 5 bases remained unmatched. Per the germline V gene, CDR1 is ENHRY and CDR2 is SYGVKD. The CDR3 has 16 amino acids.

Turning to this clone: The sample contains more than one DNA sequence encoding this CDR3. The V call is TRBV3-1 (or the pseudogene TRBV3-2), the J call TRBJ2-3, with 7 bases identical to TRBD2. The germline CDR1 and CDR2 sequences are LGHDT and YNNKEL (reference sequence). V gave up 4 bases and J gave up 0 bases; unmatched junction bases: 4. This CDR3 spans 15 amino acids. In nucleotides, the CDR3 is TGTGCCAGCAGCCCCTCTAGCGGAAGCACAGATACGCAGTATTTT. This encodes CASSPSSGSTDTQYF.

The V call is TRBV6-5, the J call TRBJ1-1, with 9 bases matching TRBD1. The CDR3 has 14 amino acids. From germline, CDR1 is MNHEY and CDR2 SVGAGI. V shed 6 bases, J shed 5 bases, and the junction held 7 bases outside the gene matches. CDR3 protein: CASSPGDRVTEAFF. In DNA form, the CDR3 reads TGTGCCAGCAGCCCCGGGGACAGGGTTACTGAAGCTTTCTTT.

This chain links TRBV6-6 with TRBJ2-7, with TRBD1 identical over 11 bases. V lost 5 bases to trimming and J lost 1 base; unmatched junction nucleotides: 10. The germline CDR1 and CDR2 sequences are MNHNY and SVGAGI (reference sequence). This CDR3 has 17 residues. CDR3 loop: CASSRQLGQGASYEQYF. The CDR3 DNA reads TGTGCCAGCAGTCGACAGCTCGGACAGGGGGCTTCCTACGAGCAGTACTTC.